This T cell receptor (beta chain) was retrieved from a study of T-cell memory formation after mild COVID-19. Whole-study results and caveats: Contracting CD4+ clones sat mainly in CM and EM; CD8+ in EMRA. Nothing showed for sure that second-wave clones peaking on day 37 were SARS-CoV-2 specific.

This clonotype was picked up a small number of times. Its antigen is not identified. TCRdb re-called the 5' RACE reads through MiXCR, storing one row per CDR3 protein. The sample includes some 50,000 distinct CDR3 sequences, around 10% of them seen just once. Germline V gene sequence: CDR1 LGHNA, CDR2 YSLEER. This CDR3 comprises 13 residues. The V end lost 5 bases, the J end lost 7 bases, and 14 bases lay between the germline ends. The V gene is TRBV4-3, the J gene TRBJ2-5, with D unresolved. The sample was PBMCs or a T cell subset sorted from them (not recorded which). The source of this sequence is a man younger than 35 who had mild COVID-19 (a few samples of this study predate the infection). Cell type and time point are not known. In DNA, the CDR3 is TGCGCCAGCAGCGGCGAGGCCTGGGGGACCCAGTACTTC. It yields the protein CASSGEAWGTQYF.